This TCR beta chain was identified in a study of blood T cell repertoires in COVID-19. Whole-study context: The origin of the acute and convalescent COVID-19 samples was the United States, Italy and Spain. T cells, B-cell-depleted T cells, or PBMCs supplied cDNA or gDNA.

Enrolment of Seattle patients took place during active infection, and they were followed longitudinally. Authors' methods: Estimates of nucleated cell counts were drawn from the amplification of reference gene primers. Measured with immunoSEQ multiplex PCR; TCRdb has only the in-frame clones, and not every one. That table supplies the V and J calls and clone size; D and trimming were determined from the DNA. The sample includes roughly 290,000 clones, over 75% of them seen just once. On this clone itself: In the same sample, other DNA sequences code for this CDR3.

This receptor was identified in a human donor with COVID-19, enrolled during active disease. The donor label of this sample is uncertain. The sequenced material came from peripheral blood.

Written as DNA, the CDR3 is TGTGCCATCAGTGGAGGAGGGAGATATAGCAATCAGCCCCAGCATTTT. Its protein is CAISGGGRYSNQPQHF. The J gene is TRBJ1-5, the V gene TRBV10-3, with D hard to call. Germline V gene data show CDR1 as ENHRY and CDR2 as SYGVKD. The CDR3 is 16 residues long. Trimming stripped 4 bases from V and 0 bases from J, with 13 bases between.